The 14 T cell receptor beta chains in this list originate from one sample, sequenced in a study of CD8 T cells in ankylosing spondylitis. TCRdb re-called the 5' RACE reads with MiXCR, one entry per CDR3 protein. The sample shows about 240,000 distinct CDR3 sequences, roughly 8.2% of them seen only once. The sample consisted of blood, either unsorted or a sorted T cell fraction (not recorded which). Receptor source: a female donor with ankylosing spondylitis or in good health (not recorded which).

This clonotype was recorded at least ten times. V gene TRBV4-2 combines with J gene TRBJ2-3; 10 nucleotides align to TRBD2. From germline, CDR1 is LGHNA and CDR2 YNFKEQ. This CDR3 region has 16 residues. V shed 3 bases, J shed 6 bases, and the junction held 9 bases outside the gene matches. CDR3 protein: CASSHALAGGEDTQYF. CDR3 nucleotides: TGTGCCAGCAGCCATGCCTTAGCGGGAGGCGAGGATACGCAGTATTTT.

This clonotype was observed at least ten times. The J gene is TRBJ2-7, the V gene TRBV4-3; TRBD2 is a possible D gene (6 bases). The germline V gene encodes CDR1 LGHNA and CDR2 YSLEER. V lost 0 bases and J 9 bases, leaving 12 bases between the germline ends. The CDR3 loop spans 13 amino acids. CDR3 sequence reads: CASSQDRQGGQYF. As DNA, the CDR3 is TGCGCCAGCAGCCAAGATCGGCAGGGAGGGCAGTACTTC.

The chain recombines TRBV29-1 with TRBJ2-2; D ambiguous. The CDR3 totals 11 residues. CDR1 is SQVTM and CDR2 is ANQGSEA in the germline V gene. Trimming took 1 base from V and 4 from J, leaving 1 base between them. Here the CDR3 reads CSVEVTGELFF. CDR3 DNA: TGCAGCGTTGAAGTCACCGGGGAGCTGTTTTTT.

This clonotype was found a few times. This chain links TRBV4-3 with TRBJ1-1; D not resolved. The CDR3 runs to 14 residues. V dropped 0 bases and J dropped 3 bases, with 8 bases sitting between them. Germline-derived CDR1 and CDR2 are LGHNA and YSLEER. CDR3 region: CASSQEFYDTEAFF. The CDR3 DNA reads TGCGCCAGCAGCCAAGAGTTTTATGACACTGAAGCTTTCTTT.

This clonotype was observed many times. This chain uses TRBV29-1 with TRBJ1-1, with 8 bases matching TRBD1. This CDR3 contains 13 residues. CDR1 is SQVTM, CDR2 ANQGSEA, per germline. V trimming: 6 bases; J trimming: 1 base; junction bases outside the gene matches: 4. The CDR3 sequence: CSVGQGWNTEAFF. In nucleotides, the CDR3 is TGCAGCGTCGGACAGGGATGGAACACTGAAGCTTTCTTT.

Points on this clonotype: A read error may produce the germline difference seen at one junction end. This chain joins TRBV11-2 and TRBJ2-1, with TRBD2 identical over 11 bases. The CDR3 is 16 amino acids. Germline V gene sequence: CDR1 SGHAT, CDR2 FQNNGV. The DNA for the CDR3 is TGTGCCGGCAGCTTAGAAGGGTTAGCGGGAGGGTCTGAGCAGTTCTTC. Translating gives CAGSLEGLAGGSEQFF. The variable domain in full, with the rest retrieved from reference TRBV11-2 and TRBJ2-1, is EAGVAQSPRYKIIEKRQSVAFWCNPISGHATLYWYQQILGQGPKLLIQFQNNGVVDDSQLPKDRFSAERLKGVDSTLKIQPAKLEDSAVYLCAGSLEGLAGGSEQFFGPGTRLTVL.

In regard to this clonotype: A read error may be the cause here, since a much bigger clone is one base away. This sequence joins TRBV5-1 and TRBJ2-5, with a possible D match to TRBD2 (5 bases). Germline V CDR1 and CDR2: SGHRS, YFSETQ. The CDR3 sequence is 14 residues long. The CDR3 region is CASSLGTLQETQCF. CDR3 nucleotides: TGCGCCAGCAGCTTGGGGACTCTCCAAGAGACCCAGTGCTTC.

This clonotype was seen many times. V and J are TRBV5-1 and TRBJ2-3; D is ambiguous. Germline CDR1 and CDR2: SGHRS and YFSETQ. V was cut by 4 bases and J by 4 bases, with 13 bases left in between. The CDR3 length is 14 residues. The CDR3 DNA follows: TGCGCCAGCAGCGAGCAACAAACGCCAGATACGCAGTATTTT. This gives the protein CASSEQQTPDTQYF.

This clonotype was counted many times. The rearrangement joins TRBV20-1 to TRBJ2-3; 12 bases align to TRBD2. This CDR3 contains 14 residues. Germline CDR1 and CDR2: DFQATT and SNEGSKA (reference sequence). Trimming removed 8 bases from V and 4 bases from J; junction bases left unmatched: 7. CDR3 bases: TGCAGTACCACGGCTAGCGGGAGGGCAGATACGCAGTATTTT. It is translated as CSTTASGRADTQYF.

This clonotype was seen many times. The V and J genes are TRBV28 and TRBJ2-2; 14 bases map to TRBD2. The CDR3 is 15 residues long. The ends lost 5 bases at V and 9 bases at J; junction bases unmatched: 5. CDR1 is MDHEN, CDR2 SYDVKM, per germline. CDR3 in DNA: TGTGCCAGCAGTGCTGGGACTAGCGGGAGCAGGGAGCTGTTTTTT. Translating gives CASSAGTSGSRELFF.

CDR3 in amino acids: CASSEWGLGYTF. The CDR3 region has the DNA TGTGCCAGCAGTGAATGGGGCCTTGGCTACACCTTC. The chain recombines TRBV6-1 with TRBJ1-2, with a possible D match to TRBD1 (5 bases). V shed 2 bases and J shed 7 bases, with 8 bases lying between them. Germline V CDR1 and CDR2: MNHNS, SASEGT. The CDR3 loop spans 12 amino acids.

This clonotype has at least ten counts. The chain uses TRBV4-1 and TRBJ1-2; the match to TRBD1 covers 7 bases. Germline-derived CDR1 and CDR2 are MGHRA and YSYEKL. J gave up 4 bases and V 2 bases, and 7 bases lay outside the gene matches. This CDR3 is built from 15 residues. CDR3 in amino acids: CASSQLTGSGYGYTF. In DNA, the CDR3 is TGCGCCAGCAGCCAACTGACAGGGAGCGGCTATGGCTACACCTTC.

This clonotype was observed at least ten times. This sequence joins TRBV28 and TRBJ1-5; no reliable D call. V lost 10 bases, J lost 1 base, and 11 bases lay in between. Germline V lookup: CDR1 MDHEN, CDR2 SYDVKM. The CDR3 is 13 amino acids. CDR3: CATARGSNQPQHF. DNA for the CDR3: TGTGCCACCGCTCGTGGGAGCAATCAGCCCCAGCATTTT.

This clonotype was detected a few times. This chain connects TRBV7-2 to TRBJ1-5; the D gene is possibly TRBD1 (5 bases). The germline V and J ends were trimmed by 5 bases and 4 bases, with 15 bases remaining between them. The CDR3 covers 15 residues. Germline V gene data show CDR1 as SGHTA and CDR2 as FQGNSA. This chain's CDR3 is CASSPGPASNQPQHF. The CDR3 nucleotides read TGTGCCAGCAGCCCGGGACCAGCCTCGAATCAGCCCCAGCATTTT. Full variable domain (outside the CDR3, taken from reference TRBV7-2 and TRBJ1-5): GAGVSQSPSNKVTEKGKDVELRCDPISGHTALYWYRQSLGQGLEFLIYFQGNSAPDKSGLPSDRFSAERTGGSVSTLTIQRTQQEDSAVYLCASSPGPASNQPQHFGDGTRLSIL.